A single sample is the source of the 4 T cell receptor beta chains below, sequenced in a study of CD8+CD57+ T cells in acquired aplastic anemia. Template material for TCR beta VDJ and CDR3 profiling consisted of genomic DNA. One entry per CDR3 protein, called by TCRdb with MiXCR from the reads. The sample holds under 200,000 distinct CDR3 sequences; 47% are singletons and the top ten take about 2.6%. The patients chosen for sequencing had shown expansion of CD8+CD57+ cells (detected by flow cytometry). Input material: sorted CD4+, CD8+, or CD8+CD57+ T cells (not recorded which) from PBMCs. These receptors were taken from a human donor with aplastic anemia.

The table lists this clonotype with many counts. V and J are TRBV7-8 and TRBJ1-2; D remains ambiguous. V was trimmed by 5 bases and J by 4 bases, leaving 14 bases between them. The CDR3 sequence is 14 residues long. Per germline, CDR1 SGHVS and CDR2 FQNEAQ. Here the CDR3 reads CASSLGGSSYGYTF. The CDR3 DNA is TGTGCCAGCAGCCTCGGAGGGAGTTCCTATGGCTACACCTTC. Complete variable domain (other parts from reference TRBV7-8 and TRBJ1-2): GAGVSQSPRYKVAKRGQDVALRCDPISGHVSLFWYQQALGQGPEFLTYFQNEAQLDKSGLPSDRFFAERPEGSVSTLKIQRTQQEDSAVYLCASSLGGSSYGYTFGSGTRLTVV.

This clonotype was observed at least ten times. The rearrangement links TRBV12-3 or TRBV12-4 to TRBJ2-1, with D perhaps TRBD1 or TRBD2 (6 bases each). The CDR3 loop spans 14 amino acids. V was trimmed by 5 bases and J by 2 bases, leaving 10 bases between them. The CDR3 DNA follows: TGTGCCAGCAGTAGAAGGGGGGCCTACAATGAGCAGTTCTTC. Residues: CASSRRGAYNEQFF.

The J gene is TRBJ2-7, the V gene TRBV12-3 or TRBV12-4, with 7 positions matching TRBD2. V dropped 7 bases and J dropped 1; count of bases not matched to a gene: 7. CDR3 size: 14 residues. The CDR3 DNA reads as TGTGCCAGCATCCCCAGCGGGGTATCCTACGAGCAGTACTTC. It translates to CASIPSGVSYEQYF.

This chain links TRBV5-1 with TRBJ2-5, with no clear D. Trimming pared 1 base from V and 2 bases from J, leaving 9 bases between. The length of the CDR3 is 14 residues. CDR1 and CDR2 from the germline V gene are SGHRS and YFSETQ. The CDR3 protein is CASSLFQDQETQYF. The CDR3 bases are TGCGCCAGCAGCTTGTTTCAGGATCAAGAGACCCAGTACTTC. The full variable domain, its missing parts supplied by reference TRBV5-1 and TRBJ2-5, is KAGVTQTPRYLIKTRGQQVTLSCSPISGHRSVSWYQQTPGQGLQFLFEYFSETQRNKGNFPGRFSGRQFSNSRSEMNVSTLELGDSALYLCASSLFQDQETQYFGPGTRLLVL.